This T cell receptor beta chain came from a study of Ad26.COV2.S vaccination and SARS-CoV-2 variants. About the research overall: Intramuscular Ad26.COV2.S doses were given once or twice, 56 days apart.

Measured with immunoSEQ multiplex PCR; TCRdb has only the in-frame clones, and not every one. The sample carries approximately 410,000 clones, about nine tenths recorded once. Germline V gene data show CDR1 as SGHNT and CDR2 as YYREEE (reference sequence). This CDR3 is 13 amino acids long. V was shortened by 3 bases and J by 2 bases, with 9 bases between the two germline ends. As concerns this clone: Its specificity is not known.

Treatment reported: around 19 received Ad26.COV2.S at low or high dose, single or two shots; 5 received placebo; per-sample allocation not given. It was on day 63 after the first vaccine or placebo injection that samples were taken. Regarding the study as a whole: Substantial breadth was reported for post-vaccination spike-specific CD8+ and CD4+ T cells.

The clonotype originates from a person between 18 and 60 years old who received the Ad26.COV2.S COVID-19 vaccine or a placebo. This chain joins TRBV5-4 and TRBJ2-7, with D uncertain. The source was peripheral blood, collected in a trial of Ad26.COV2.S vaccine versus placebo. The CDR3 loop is CASSSRNAYEQYF. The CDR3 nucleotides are TGTGCCAGCAGCTCCCGCAACGCCTACGAGCAGTACTTC. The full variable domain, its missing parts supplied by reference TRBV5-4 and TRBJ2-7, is ETGVTQSPTHLIKTRGQQVTLRCSSQSGHNTVSWYQQALGQGPQFIFQYYREEENGRGNFPPRFSGLQFPNYSSELNVNALELDDSALYLCASSSRNAYEQYFGPGTRLTVT.